A single sample is the source of the 22 T cell receptor beta chains below, sequenced in a study of T cells after yellow fever vaccination. TCRdb reprocessed the 5' RACE reads via MiXCR and lists one record per CDR3 protein. The sample carries some 420,000 distinct CDR3 sequences, under 20% recorded once. The material sequenced was PBMCs, taken before the yellow fever booster vaccination. Receptor source: a young man who received the YFV17D yellow fever vaccine.

This clonotype has more than one count but fewer than ten. The V gene is TRBV6-5, the J gene TRBJ2-3; D gene uncertain. Germline CDR1 is MNHEY and CDR2 is SVGAGI. The length of the CDR3 is 12 residues. V gave up 6 bases and J gave up 2 bases, with 6 bases separating them. The CDR3 DNA follows: TGTGCCAGCAGACGGTCCACAGATACGCAGTATTTT. Translation gives CASRRSTDTQYF.

A few counts support this clonotype. The chain carries TRBV21-1 and TRBJ1-1. TRBV21-1 is noted as a pseudogene. CDR3 length: 13 residues. The CDR3 DNA reads as TGTGCCAGAAATCAAGTGGAGGACACTGAAGCTTTCTTT. Protein sequence: CARNQVEDTEAFF.

In its sample, this clonotype was seen a few times. V is TRBV5-5 and J is TRBJ1-4; D unclear. The CDR3 totals 15 residues. With 1 base removed from V and 2 bases from J, the gap between germline ends came to 9 bases. Germline V gene sequence: CDR1 SGHKS, CDR2 YYEKEE (reference sequence). This chain's CDR3 is CASSLSLGTNEKLFF. CDR3 coding DNA: TGTGCCAGCAGCTTGTCCCTAGGCACTAATGAAAAACTGTTTTTT.

This clonotype was detected a few times. The chain joins TRBV7-9 to TRBJ1-3; D not certain. V was trimmed by 1 base and J by 0 bases, leaving 7 bases between them. The CDR3 totals 15 residues. The germline gives CDR1 SEHNR, CDR2 FQNEAQ (reference sequence). The CDR3 sequence is CASSLEVFSGNTIYF. The CDR3 DNA follows: TGTGCCAGCAGCTTAGAGGTCTTCTCTGGAAACACCATATATTTT.

V gene TRBV19 combines with J gene TRBJ2-2; TRBD1 is a possible D gene (6 bases). This CDR3 comprises 17 residues. Trimming removed 6 bases from V and 4 bases from J, with 21 bases in between. Germline V lookup: CDR1 LNHDA, CDR2 SQIVND (reference sequence). The CDR3 reads CASRVKWGDRITGELFF. The CDR3 region has the DNA TGTGCCAGTAGAGTAAAATGGGGAGACAGGATCACCGGGGAGCTGTTTTTT.

J is TRBJ2-3 and V is TRBV7-6, with D perhaps TRBD2 (6 bases). The CDR3 covers 16 residues. Germline loops: CDR1 SGHVS, CDR2 FNYEAQ. The V end lost 0 bases, the J end lost 1 base, and 11 bases lay between the germline ends. The CDR3 nucleotides read TGTGCCAGCAGCTTAGCGCTAACGGGGGGCACAGATACGCAGTATTTT. This encodes CASSLALTGGTDTQYF.

This clonotype was counted at least ten times. The chain uses TRBV6-5 and TRBJ2-1; the match to TRBD2 covers 8 bases. With 2 bases clipped from V and 8 bases from J, the junction kept 8 bases outside the gene matches. The CDR3 loop spans 15 amino acids. CDR1 and CDR2 from the germline V gene are MNHEY and SVGAGI. The CDR3 protein is CASSYAHGGVDEQFF. The CDR3 coding sequence is TGTGCCAGCAGTTACGCCCACGGGGGGGTCGATGAGCAGTTCTTC.

This clonotype was seen more than once but under ten times. The J gene is TRBJ2-5, the V gene TRBV7-9; D unresolved. The CDR3 totals 11 residues. Germline CDR1 SEHNR, CDR2 FQNEAQ (reference sequence). V gave up 11 bases and J gave up 5 bases, with 12 bases separating them. CDR3 sequence (DNA): TGTGCCTACAACGATCGGGAGACCCAGTACTTC. It is translated as CAYNDRETQYF.

This clonotype was found a few times. The chain recombines TRBV11-2 with TRBJ2-5, with D unresolved. V lost 1 base, J lost 5 bases, and 11 bases lay in between. The CDR3 covers 14 residues. CDR1 and CDR2 (germline): SGHAT, FQNNGV. In DNA form, the CDR3 reads TGTGCCAGCAGCTTAGGTCCGACACTCGAGACCCAGTACTTC. It specifies CASSLGPTLETQYF.

This rearrangement joins TRBV5-1 to TRBJ1-2, with 8 bases fitting TRBD1. The germline V gene encodes CDR1 SGHRS and CDR2 YFSETQ. Trimming at V came to 7 bases and at J to 6 bases, leaving 11 bases not matched to a gene. CDR3 length: 14 amino acids. CDR3 residues: CASSTRTGTDGYTF. For the CDR3, the DNA is TGCGCCAGCTCAACTCGGACAGGGACGGATGGCTACACCTTC.

In this sample, this clonotype turned up a few times. The chain has TRBV7-8 and TRBJ1-5; D is ambiguous. The CDR3 contains 14 residues. Germline values: CDR1 SGHVS, CDR2 FQNEAQ. Trimming left V 5 bases short and J 7 bases short, with 15 bases between. This CDR3 reads CASSPFPIAQPQHF. DNA of the CDR3: TGTGCCAGCAGCCCGTTCCCTATCGCACAGCCCCAGCATTTT.

This clonotype was seen at least ten times. The chain combines TRBV12-3 or TRBV12-4 with TRBJ2-5, with 12 bases aligning to TRBD2. CDR3 size: 13 residues. J gave up 3 bases and V 8 bases, and 1 base lay outside the gene matches. Here the CDR3 DNA reads TGTGCCAGCCGACTAGCGGGGGAAGAGACCCAGTACTTC. The encoded protein is CASRLAGEETQYF.

This clonotype was detected only a few times. This rearrangement joins TRBV12-3 or TRBV12-4 to TRBJ1-5; D gene uncertain. V gave up 6 bases and J gave up 2 bases, with 8 bases separating them. CDR3 length: 13 residues. CDR3 protein: CASRGSGNQPQHF. The CDR3, as DNA: TGTGCCAGCAGAGGGAGTGGCAATCAGCCCCAGCATTTT.

Only a few counts were recorded for this clonotype. The chain carries TRBV29-1 and TRBJ2-7, with D possibly being TRBD1 (5 bases). CDR1 is SQVTM, CDR2 ANQGSEA, per germline. The CDR3 sequence is 11 residues long. CDR3: CSYVGRWGQYF. The DNA for the CDR3 is TGCAGTTACGTGGGGCGGTGGGGGCAGTACTTC.

This clonotype has a handful of counts. The chain recombines TRBV2 with TRBJ2-5; maybe TRBD1 (5 bases). Germline lookup yields CDR1 SNHLY and CDR2 FYNNEI. This CDR3 contains 11 residues. V was pared by 6 bases and J by 7 bases, with 9 bases between. CDR3 amino acids: CASRETGTQYF. The CDR3 coding sequence is TGTGCCAGCAGGGAAACAGGGACCCAGTACTTC.

This rearrangement joins TRBV18 to TRBJ2-7; 7 bases match TRBD2. The CDR3 runs 14 residues. Germline-derived CDR1 and CDR2 are KGHSH and LQKENI. The junction had 8 bases not matched to a gene; V was cut back by 3 bases and J by 6 bases. The CDR3 spells CASSPRGVEGEQYF. The CDR3 bases are TGTGCCAGCTCACCCCGGGGGGTAGAGGGCGAGCAGTACTTC.

This clonotype was seen ten or more times. The chain links TRBV5-4 to TRBJ2-1; possible D gene TRBD2, 7 bases. This CDR3 is built from 14 residues. V was cut by 4 bases and J by 8 bases, with 16 bases left in between. Germline values: CDR1 SGHNT, CDR2 YYREEE (reference sequence). CDR3 sequence: CASSPLGGLHEQFF. CDR3 nucleotide sequence: TGTGCCAGCAGCCCCCTGGGGGGGCTCCATGAGCAGTTCTTC.

This clonotype came up a few times. The chain is built from TRBV28 and TRBJ2-7; D possibly corresponds to TRBD1 (5 bases). Per the germline V gene, CDR1 is MDHEN and CDR2 is SYDVKM. Trimming left V 3 bases short and J 3 bases short, with 9 bases between. The CDR3 consists of 13 residues. The DNA for the CDR3 is TGTGCCAGCAGTTTCCAGGGATTCTACGAGCAGTACGTC. Residues: CASSFQGFYEQYV.

The rearrangement joins TRBV5-1 to TRBJ2-2; a weak D match, TRBD2 (5 bases). V was trimmed by 6 bases and J by 5 bases, leaving 14 bases between them. Per germline, CDR1 SGHRS and CDR2 YFSETQ. This CDR3 comprises 14 residues. The CDR3 bases are TGCGCCAGCATCGAGGGCAGTGGGACCGGGGAGCTGTTTTTT. Translated: CASIEGSGTGELFF.

This chain joins TRBV28 and TRBJ2-5, with TRBD2 identical over 7 bases. Germline lookup yields CDR1 MDHEN and CDR2 SYDVKM. J gave up 3 bases and V 6 bases, and 4 bases lay outside the gene matches. This CDR3 is 13 amino acids long. CDR3 nucleotide sequence: TGTGCCAGCAGACGGACTAGAGAAGAGACCCAGTACTTC. Translating gives CASRRTREETQYF. The full variable domain, completed using reference TRBV28 and TRBJ2-5, is DVKVTQSSRYLVKRTGEKVFLECVQDMDHENMFWYRQDPGLGLRLIYFSYDVKMKEKGDIPEGYSVSREKKERFSLILESASTNQTSMYLCASRRTREETQYFGPGTRLLVL.

The sample holds a few counts of this clonotype. The chain employs TRBV20-1 and TRBJ2-3, with a weak D call TRBD1 (5 bases). The CDR3 runs to 14 residues. Trimming stripped 0 bases from V and 2 bases from J, with 9 bases between. CDR1 and CDR2 from the germline V gene are DFQATT and SNEGSKA (reference sequence). In nucleotides, the CDR3 is TGCAGTGCTAGAGAGGGGCTGTACACAGATACGCAGTATTTT. This encodes CSAREGLYTDTQYF.

The gene calls are TRBV5-1 and TRBJ2-7; 10 nucleotides match TRBD1. J was trimmed by 6 bases and V by 7 bases; bases with no gene match: 13. This CDR3 has 15 residues. Germline CDR1 SGHRS, CDR2 YFSETQ. The CDR3 coding sequence is TGCGCCAGCGCGAGGACAGGGGGGCTGTACGTCGAGCAGTACTTC. This gives the protein CASARTGGLYVEQYF.